The next 31 T cell receptor beta chains were all read from a single sample in a study of Tregs in tolerant kidney transplant recipients. Sequenced by immunoSEQ multiplex PCR; TCRdb stores in-frame clones only, minus some. This table holds 90,000 to 120,000 clones, 90% found once. This sample comprised CD4+ T cells from blood, obtained before the transplant. The receptor set was obtained from a human donor who received a combined kidney and bone marrow transplant.

This clone was detected only once. The chain is built from TRBV28 and TRBJ2-5; a possible D gene is TRBD1 (6 bases). Trimming removed 8 bases from V and 2 bases from J, with 15 bases in between. CDR1 is MDHEN and CDR2 is SYDVKM in the germline V gene. The CDR3 is 14 amino acids. The CDR3 DNA reads as TGTGCCAGCGGGCTGGTGAGGGGGCAAGAGACCCAGTACTTC. Translation: CASGLVRGQETQYF.

The genes are TRBV5-1 and TRBJ2-3; no clear D gene. V lost 4 bases and J lost 3, with 6 bases in between. CDR3 size: 12 residues. Looked up from germline, CDR1 is SGHRS and CDR2 is YFSETQ. The CDR3 DNA reads TGCGCCAGCAGCCCTTCGACAGATACGCAGTATTTT. Translating it yields CASSPSTDTQYF.

This rearrangement joins TRBV18 to TRBJ1-4; 8 bases match TRBD1. The CDR3 spans 16 residues. Germline V gene sequence: CDR1 KGHSH, CDR2 LQKENI. V trimming: 4 bases; J trimming: 5 bases; junction bases outside the gene matches: 9. The DNA of the CDR3 is TGTGCCAGCTCACGGGACCAGGGGGCACTGAATGAAAAACTGTTTTTT. It encodes CASSRDQGALNEKLFF.

The chain joins TRBV6-6 to TRBJ2-7, with TRBD1 matching over 7 bases. The trim removed 4 bases at V and 2 bases at J, leaving 8 bases unmatched. This CDR3 has 15 residues. Germline CDR1 reads MNHNY; CDR2 reads SVGAGI (reference sequence). The CDR3 region is CASSSSLGTAYEQYF. For the CDR3, the DNA is TGTGCCAGCAGTTCGTCTCTCGGGACAGCCTACGAGCAGTACTTC.

The genes are TRBV18 and TRBJ2-3, with 7 nucleotides matching TRBD2. V was pared by 4 bases and J by 6 bases, with 4 bases of the junction left unmatched. CDR1 and CDR2 (germline): KGHSH, LQKENI. The CDR3 is 13 amino acids. In DNA, the CDR3 is TGTGCCAGCTCACTCCTCGGGAGGGATACGCAGTATTTT. This codes for CASSLLGRDTQYF.

This clone was picked up one time. The J gene is TRBJ1-3, the V gene TRBV7-2; maybe TRBD1 (5 bases). V was shortened by 5 bases and J by 4 bases, with 18 bases between the two germline ends. Germline CDR1 reads SGHTA; CDR2 reads FQGNSA. The CDR3 totals 16 residues. DNA of the CDR3: TGTGCCAGCAGCATCTTTTCAGGGTTTCAGGGAAACACCATATATTTT. This gives the protein CASSIFSGFQGNTIYF. The full variable domain, its missing parts supplied by reference TRBV7-2 and TRBJ1-3, is GAGVSQSPSNKVTEKGKDVELRCDPISGHTALYWYRQSLGQGLEFLIYFQGNSAPDKSGLPSDRFSAERTGGSVSTLTIQRTQQEDSAVYLCASSIFSGFQGNTIYFGEGSWLTVV.

The V call is TRBV6-1, the J call TRBJ2-6; D is possibly TRBD1 or TRBD2 (6 bases each). V lost 11 bases and J lost 3, with 17 bases in between. The CDR3 sequence is 15 residues long. CDR1 is MNHNS, CDR2 SASEGT, per germline. CDR3 protein: CASSGGPYGANVLTF. The CDR3 nucleotides read TGTGCCTCCAGTGGGGGGCCTTATGGGGCCAACGTCCTGACTTTC.

V is TRBV9 and J is TRBJ2-5; D remains ambiguous. V lost 2 bases to trimming and J lost 2 bases, with 7 bases between them. The CDR3 is made up of 13 amino acids. The germline CDR1 and CDR2 sequences are SGDLS and YYNGEE. The CDR3 DNA sequence: TGTGCCAGCAGCGTTTCCGTACAAGAGACCCAGTACTTC. It specifies CASSVSVQETQYF. The full variable domain, its missing parts supplied by reference TRBV9 and TRBJ2-5, is DSGVTQTPKHLITATGQRVTLRCSPRSGDLSVYWYQQSLDQGLQFLIQYYNGEERAKGNILERFSAQQFPDLHSELNLSSLELGDSALYFCASSVSVQETQYFGPGTRLLVL.

The chain joins TRBV5-1 to TRBJ2-7; 9 bases map to TRBD1. Unmatched junction bases numbered 12, after V lost 2 bases and J lost 3 bases. The germline V gene has CDR1 SGHRS and CDR2 YFSETQ. The CDR3 totals 17 residues. The CDR3 here is CASSFLLPGQGDYEQYF. CDR3 nucleotides: TGCGCCAGCAGCTTTTTATTACCGGGACAGGGAGACTACGAGCAGTACTTC.

This clone was observed once. The chain carries TRBV7-9 and TRBJ2-5; 7 nucleotides match TRBD1. The CDR3 has 14 amino acids. The junction had 5 bases not matched to a gene; V was cut back by 6 bases and J by 1 base. CDR1 and CDR2 (germline): SEHNR, FQNEAQ (reference sequence). CDR3 DNA sequence: TGTGCCAGCAGAGAGGGGGCCTTCCAAGAGACCCAGTACTTC. Its translation is CASREGAFQETQYF.

This chain connects TRBV5-1 to TRBJ2-3; TRBD2 agrees at 11 bases. Trimming removed 4 bases from V and 5 bases from J; junction bases left unmatched: 15. This CDR3 has 18 residues. Germline-derived CDR1 and CDR2 are SGHRS and YFSETQ. The CDR3 here is CASSPRGASGGYRDTQYF. For the CDR3, the DNA is TGCGCCAGCAGCCCGCGTGGGGCTAGCGGGGGGTATAGAGATACGCAGTATTTT.

The V call is TRBV4-2, the J call TRBJ2-1; tentatively, D is TRBD2 (5 bases). CDR1 LGHNA and CDR2 YNFKEQ come from the germline V gene. This CDR3 comprises 15 residues. Trimming left V 2 bases short and J 9 bases short, with 17 bases between. Here the CDR3 reads CASSQLGPAVGEQFF. CDR3 nucleotide sequence: TGTGCCAGCAGCCAATTAGGGCCAGCGGTCGGTGAGCAGTTCTTC.

The rearrangement uses TRBV18 and TRBJ2-7; TRBD1 aligns across 9 bases. The ends lost 4 bases at V and 1 base at J; junction bases unmatched: 8. This CDR3 comprises 16 residues. In germline, CDR1 is KGHSH, CDR2 LQKENI. The CDR3, as DNA: TGTGCCAGCTCACTAAATCCTGGGACAGGGTCCTACGAGCAGTACTTC. Amino acid sequence: CASSLNPGTGSYEQYF.

This rearrangement joins TRBV7-2 to TRBJ2-1, with D perhaps TRBD1 (6 bases). The CDR3 contains 16 residues. V dropped 1 base and J dropped 5 bases, with 15 bases sitting between them. The germline V gene encodes CDR1 SGHTA and CDR2 FQGNSA. The chain's CDR3 is CASSLVGAGDHNEQFF. CDR3 nucleotide sequence: TGTGCCAGCAGCTTAGTGGGTGCAGGGGACCACAATGAGCAGTTCTTC.

This chain uses TRBV7-8 with TRBJ1-4; D is perhaps TRBD1 (6 bases). The V end lost 2 bases, the J end lost 2 bases, and 9 bases lay between the germline ends. Germline V gene lookup returns CDR1 SGHVS and CDR2 FQNEAQ. The CDR3 loop spans 15 amino acids. The chain's CDR3 is CASSLRGLTNEKLFF. The CDR3 DNA follows: TGTGCCAGCAGCTTAAGGGGGTTGACTAATGAAAAACTGTTTTTT.

The rearrangement links TRBV5-1 to TRBJ1-1; 12 nucleotides match TRBD1. The length of the CDR3 is 15 residues. V lost 4 bases and J lost 10; bases outside the gene matches: 11. Germline CDR1 is SGHRS and CDR2 is YFSETQ. This chain's CDR3 is CASSRGTGGAGRAFF. CDR3 DNA sequence: TGCGCCAGCAGCAGGGGGACAGGGGGCGCGGGCAGAGCTTTCTTT. Drawing the rest from reference TRBV5-1 and TRBJ1-1, the complete variable domain is KAGVTQTPRYLIKTRGQQVTLSCSPISGHRSVSWYQQTPGQGLQFLFEYFSETQRNKGNFPGRFSGRQFSNSRSEMNVSTLELGDSALYLCASSRGTGGAGRAFFGQGTRLTVV.

The chain couples TRBV29-1 to TRBJ1-1; D unresolved. The CDR3 covers 11 residues. Germline CDR1 SQVTM, CDR2 ANQGSEA. The CDR3 DNA sequence: TGCTCCTCGAGGTCGGGCACTGAAGCTTTCTTT. It translates to CSSRSGTEAFF.

The chain recombines TRBV2 with TRBJ2-7, with D unresolved. The length of the CDR3 is 14 residues. From germline, CDR1 is SNHLY and CDR2 FYNNEI. V was trimmed by 7 bases and J by 2 bases, leaving 15 bases between them. CDR3 sequence: CASIPRQSTYEQYF. The CDR3 DNA is TGTGCCAGCATCCCCAGGCAGTCTACCTACGAGCAGTACTTC.

The gene calls are TRBV5-1 and TRBJ1-2; tentative D call: TRBD1 (5 bases). V lost 4 bases to trimming and J lost 3 bases, with 10 bases between them. This CDR3 has 13 amino acids. Per the germline V gene, CDR1 is SGHRS and CDR2 is YFSETQ. The CDR3 region has the DNA TGCGCCAGCAGCCCCGACAGCGACTATGGCTACACCTTC. This translates into CASSPDSDYGYTF.

V usage is TRBV12-5 and J usage is TRBJ1-5; perhaps TRBD1 as D (5 bases). With 5 bases removed from V and 4 bases from J, the gap between germline ends came to 15 bases. The germline V gene encodes CDR1 LGHNT and CDR2 FRNRAP. CDR3 length: 15 residues. CDR3 DNA: TGTGCTAGTGGTGGCCCTGGAGGGGTGAATCAGCCCCAGCATTTT. It yields the protein CASGGPGGVNQPQHF.

This sequence joins TRBV6-1 and TRBJ2-2; D is perhaps TRBD2 (7 bases). The CDR3 runs 15 residues. V lost 2 bases and J lost 6, with 13 bases in between. CDR1 is MNHNS and CDR2 is SASEGT in the germline V gene. Here the CDR3 DNA reads TGTGCCAGCAGTGAATCGGGGGAGGGGGCCGGGGAGCTGTTTTTT. Translation gives CASSESGEGAGELFF.

This rearrangement joins TRBV5-5 to TRBJ1-1, with D unclear. Germline V gene sequence: CDR1 SGHKS, CDR2 YYEKEE (reference sequence). The ends were cut back, 2 bases at V and 4 bases at J, with 6 bases in the middle. This CDR3 has 12 residues. The CDR3 DNA sequence: TGTGCCAGCAGCTTACAGCTCACTGAAGCTTTCTTT. Translating gives CASSLQLTEAFF.

The chain has TRBV5-4 and TRBJ2-7; 11 bases match TRBD2. This CDR3 has 16 residues. The trim removed 9 bases at V and 7 bases at J, leaving 18 bases unmatched. Germline V CDR1 and CDR2: SGHNT, YYREEE (reference sequence). As DNA, the CDR3 is TGTGCCACGGGGTTCCTGGCTAGCGGGAGGAGTCGGGAGCAGTACTTC. It encodes CATGFLASGRSREQYF.

The V gene is TRBV2, the J gene TRBJ2-2; D might be TRBD2 (5 bases). The CDR3 contains 15 residues. Germline V gives CDR1 SNHLY, CDR2 FYNNEI. V was cut by 3 bases and J by 0 bases, with 8 bases left in between. The CDR3 sequence is CASSEEDPNTGELFF. CDR3 DNA sequence: TGTGCCAGCAGTGAGGAGGACCCGAACACCGGGGAGCTGTTTTTT.

This chain uses TRBV28 with TRBJ2-7; D may be TRBD2 (5 bases). The V and J ends lost 2 bases and 5 bases respectively, with 19 bases between them. The CDR3 runs 16 residues. CDR1 is MDHEN, CDR2 SYDVKM, per germline. The CDR3 sequence is CASSLRFARGKHEQYF. CDR3 coding DNA: TGTGCCAGCAGTTTACGGTTTGCCCGGGGTAAGCACGAGCAGTACTTC.

The gene calls are TRBV19 and TRBJ2-2; D is undetermined. Trimming stripped 5 bases from V and 5 bases from J, with 12 bases between. Germline V CDR1 and CDR2: LNHDA, SQIVND (reference sequence). CDR3 length equals 14 residues. The CDR3 nucleotides read TGTGCCAGTAGTCCTCGCGCGACTACCGGGGAGCTGTTTTTT. Translated: CASSPRATTGELFF.

The J gene is TRBJ1-3, the V gene TRBV7-9; the match to TRBD1 covers 7 bases. CDR3 length: 15 residues. V trimming: 5 bases; J trimming: 6 bases; junction bases outside the gene matches: 10. The germline V gene encodes CDR1 SEHNR and CDR2 FQNEAQ (reference sequence). Here the CDR3 DNA reads TGTGCCAGCAGCCGAGGAGACAGGGTTTTAAACACCATATATTTT. This translates into CASSRGDRVLNTIYF.

This chain uses TRBV28 with TRBJ2-1; the match to TRBD1 covers 8 bases. The CDR3 has 15 residues. V lost 7 bases, J lost 9 bases, and 14 bases stayed unmatched. Germline V gives CDR1 MDHEN, CDR2 SYDVKM. The CDR3 DNA follows: TGTGCCAGCACTCAAACCGGGACAGGAATTCGTGAGCAGTTCTTC. Its protein product is CASTQTGTGIREQFF. Full variable domain (rest looked up from reference TRBV28 and TRBJ2-1): DVKVTQSSRYLVKRTGEKVFLECVQDMDHENMFWYRQDPGLGLRLIYFSYDVKMKEKGDIPEGYSVSREKKERFSLILESASTNQTSMYLCASTQTGTGIREQFFGPGTRLTVL.

V usage is TRBV18 and J usage is TRBJ2-1; the D gene is possibly TRBD1 (6 bases). This CDR3 contains 13 residues. Per germline, CDR1 KGHSH and CDR2 LQKENI. V lost 5 bases and J 9 bases, leaving 14 bases between the germline ends. CDR3 in DNA: TGTGCCAGCTCATCCACAGGGATCGCTGAGCAGTTCTTC. Translation gives CASSSTGIAEQFF.

V is TRBV28 and J is TRBJ1-3; the match to TRBD1 covers 9 bases. With V trimmed by 5 bases and J by 2 bases, 1 base remained unmatched. The CDR3 length is 14 residues. Germline V gene data show CDR1 as MDHEN and CDR2 as SYDVKM. The CDR3 coding sequence is TGTGCCAGCAGTAGGGACAGGGCTGGAAACACCATATATTTT. Translated: CASSRDRAGNTIYF.

This rearrangement joins TRBV5-1 to TRBJ2-7; 7 bases are shared with TRBD1. Germline V gene lookup returns CDR1 SGHRS and CDR2 YFSETQ. The CDR3 covers 14 residues. Germline trimming cut 4 bases from V and 2 bases from J; bases unmatched to any gene: 6. CDR3 sequence reads: CASSTGQRTYEQYF. CDR3 DNA: TGCGCCAGCAGCACGGGACAGAGGACCTACGAGCAGTACTTC.